These T cell receptor beta chains were read from a single sample in a study of radiotherapy plus CTLA-4 blockade in lung cancer. Method: immunoSEQ multiplex PCR; TCRdb's copy keeps in-frame clones and lacks some. The table lists 90,000 to 130,000 clones, roughly 80% of them singletons, with 2.5% to 3.5% in the top ten. Sequences were derived from peripheral blood, sampled from a patient treated with radiotherapy plus ipilimumab. All receptors derive from a human donor with non-small cell lung cancer that progressed on radiotherapy plus ipilimumab. Some clones in this sample may be carry-over from other donors' samples. The CDR3 runs from the conserved cysteine through the conserved F or W. Fields, in order: D gene, clone size, V gene, J gene, CDR3 DNA, CDR3 protein. The D gene is left open where the match is weak. Not every row has a clone size; where given, it reads once, few, many or a size class.

-,-,TRBV6-5,TRBJ2-2,TGTGCCAGCAGAACAGGGAGGGTCAACACCGGGGAGCTGTTTTTT,CASRTGRVNTGELFF
-,-,TRBV4-2,TRBJ1-1,TGTGCCAGCAGCCAAGGGGCGGGACAACGTAGAAACACTGAAGCTTTCTTT,CASSQGAGQRRNTEAFF
-,-,TRBV19,TRBJ2-2,TGTGCCAGTAGTTTCAAGGGGGGAACCACCGGGGAGCTGTTTTTT,CASSFKGGTTGELFF
-,-,TRBV6-5,TRBJ1-2,TGTGCCAGCAGTTACAGGGATGGCTACACCTTC,CASSYRDGYTF
TRBD1,few,TRBV18,TRBJ1-1,TGTGCCAGCTCCTTGGGACAGGGAAACACTGAAGCTTTCTTT,CASSLGQGNTEAFF
TRBD2,-,TRBV30,TRBJ2-5,TGTGCCTGGAGTGTACTGAGGGTCCTAGCGGGGGGGCCGCGGGAGACCCAGTACTTC,CAWSVLRVLAGGPRETQYF
-,once,TRBV7-2,TRBJ2-5,TGTGCCAGCAGCCGGACCGGGACAATGGAGACCCAGTACTTC,CASSRTGTMETQYF
-,-,TRBV13,TRBJ1-1,TGTGCCAGCAGCTTATCGGCCCCGGGGCTCCCGAAGGTTTTCTTT,CASSLSAPGLPKVFF
-,-,TRBV5-1,TRBJ2-1,TGCGCCAGCTGCATGATGACCGGGACAAACGATGAGCAGTTCTTC,CASCMMTGTNDEQFF
-,-,TRBV14,TRBJ2-1,TGTGCCAGCAGCCTACGGACAGCTTACAATGAGCAGTTCTTC,CASSLRTAYNEQFF
-,-,TRBV19,TRBJ1-5,TGTGCCAGTAGTATAGAGGGGGGCGCAGGGCAGCCCCAGCATTTT,CASSIEGGAGQPQHF
TRBD1,few,TRBV19,TRBJ1-2,TGTGCCAGTAGTAAGTCCCCCGCAGACAGGGCGTTCGGCTACACCTTC,CASSKSPADRAFGYTF
-,-,TRBV5-1,TRBJ1-4,TGCGCCAGCAGCACCGTCGGGATATCAAATGAAAAACTGTTTTTT,CASSTVGISNEKLFF
-,-,TRBV7-9,TRBJ2-5,TGTGCCAGCAGCTCCACCCGCCCCGTGGAGACCCAGTACTTC,CASSSTRPVETQYF
TRBD2,-,TRBV9,TRBJ2-7,TGTGCCAGCAGCATGAGCGGGGGCTCCTACGAGCAGTACTTC,CASSMSGGSYEQYF
TRBD1,once,TRBV28,TRBJ1-3,TGTGCCAGCAGTAACAGGGGTTTTAGAAACACCATATATTTT,CASSNRGFRNTIYF
TRBD1,-,TRBV28,TRBJ2-7,TGTGCCAGCACCCCAGCCGGGACAGGCTATGAGCAGTACTTC,CASTPAGTGYEQYF
-,-,TRBV5-1,TRBJ2-5,TGCGCCAGCAGCTTGGCCCCCCGAACATCCCAAGAGACCCAGTACTTC,CASSLAPRTSQETQYF
-,-,TRBV30,TRBJ2-1,TGTGCCTGGGGGCGGACAGACAATGAGCAGTTCTTC,CAWGRTDNEQFF
-,few,TRBV19,TRBJ2-2,TGTGCCAGTGGGGGACACCCCCTAACCGGGGAGCTGTTTTTT,CASGGHPLTGELFF
-,-,TRBV27,TRBJ1-2,TGTGCCAGCAGTTTCCGCAGGTCCCCCTATGGCTACACCTTC,CASSFRRSPYGYTF
-,once,TRBV4-3,TRBJ2-7,TGCGCCAGCAGCCAAGCCGAAGGTATACCCTACGAGCAGTACTTC,CASSQAEGIPYEQYF
TRBD1,-,TRBV2,TRBJ2-7,TGTGCCAGCCACCGGGACAGGGGTAACGAGCAGTACTTC,CASHRDRGNEQYF
TRBD1,-,TRBV7-8,TRBJ2-3,TGTGCCAGCAGCTCTTCCGGGACAGTCACAGATACGCAGTATTTT,CASSSSGTVTDTQYF
-,-,TRBV5-4,TRBJ1-1,TGTGCCAGCAGCTGGCAGGAAGACACTGAAGCTTTCTTT,CASSWQEDTEAFF
-,-,TRBV7-2,TRBJ1-2,TGTGCCAGCAGCCCTCAGACCCGCTACACCTTC,CASSPQTRYTF
TRBD1,-,TRBV10-3,TRBJ2-7,TGTGCCATCAGTGAGCCGGACAGGGGCCCCAAGCAGTACTTC,CAISEPDRGPKQYF
-,-,TRBV18,TRBJ1-3,TGTGCCAGCTCACCTCCCGGGGGCGCTGGAAACACCATATATTTT,CASSPPGGAGNTIYF
-,-,TRBV7-6,TRBJ2-3,TGTGCCAGCAGCTTTTTAGCCCACACAGATACGCAGTATTTT,CASSFLAHTDTQYF
-,-,TRBV2,TRBJ1-5,TGTGCCAGCAGTGAAAACTGGGGCGACCAGCCCCAGCATTTT,CASSENWGDQPQHF
-,-,TRBV5-1,TRBJ1-6,TGCGCCAGCAGCTTGAACCCAGGGTCTTTGGGTTCACCCCTCCACTTT,CASSLNPGSLGSPLHF
-,-,TRBV6-6,TRBJ1-5,TGTGCCAGCAGTTACAGTTTGGCGAATCAGCCCCAGCATTTT,CASSYSLANQPQHF
-,-,TRBV19,TRBJ1-1,TGTGCCAGTAGTATCATCATTTGGACTGAAGCTTTCTTT,CASSIIIWTEAFF
-,-,TRBV4-3,TRBJ1-1,TGCGCCAGCAGCCAAGTTGTCAGGGAGGACACTGAAGCTTTCTTT,CASSQVVREDTEAFF
-,-,TRBV6-6,TRBJ1-1,TGTGCCAGCAGGTATGAAGGGAACACTGAAGCTTTCTTT,CASRYEGNTEAFF
TRBD1,few,TRBV9,TRBJ2-7,TGTGCCAGCAATCGACAGGGGGGACACGAGCAGTACTTC,CASNRQGGHEQYF
TRBD1,-,TRBV25-1,TRBJ1-6,TGTGCCAGCAGTGGCCCTCAGGGGGCTGGGTCACCCCTCCACTTT,CASSGPQGAGSPLHF
-,-,TRBV7-2,TRBJ1-1,TGTGCCAGCACCCCCCCGGGGGGTCGGATGTCCGAAGCTTTCTTT,CASTPPGGRMSEAFF
-,-,TRBV11-3,TRBJ2-3,TGTGCCAGCAGCTTAGGCAGTTCGAGCACAGATACGCAGTATTTT,CASSLGSSSTDTQYF
TRBD2,-,TRBV28,TRBJ2-1,TGTGCCAGCAGAGCGGGGGGTCTGAATGAGCAGTTCTTC,CASRAGGLNEQFF
-,-,TRBV11-3,TRBJ1-5,TGTGCCAGCAGCCACAGTGCGGGTCCGATGTCGGCCCAGCATTTT,CASSHSAGPMSAQHF
-,-,TRBV11-2,TRBJ2-4,TGTGCCAGCAGCTCTAATGACATTCAGTACTTC,CASSSNDIQYF
-,-,TRBV5-4,TRBJ2-1,TGTGCCAGCAGCTTGGTCGGGAGTAGGGAGCAGTTCTTC,CASSLVGSREQFF
-,-,TRBV5-1,TRBJ2-1,TGCGCCAGCAGCTTCGACAGTCGGGGTATCCGCTACTACAATGAGCAGTTCTTC,CASSFDSRGIRYYNEQFF
TRBD1,-,TRBV2,TRBJ1-2,TGTGCCAGCAGTGACAGGGGGTATGGCTACACCTTC,CASSDRGYGYTF
-,-,TRBV6-6,TRBJ1-1,TGTGCCAGCAGTACGGACAGATCTGAAGCTTTCTTT,CASSTDRSEAFF
TRBD1,-,TRBV5-1,TRBJ2-7,TGCGCCAGCAGCTTCCGGGACAGGGCCTACGAGCAGTACTTC,CASSFRDRAYEQYF
-,-,TRBV5-1,TRBJ1-4,TGCGCCAGCAGCTTGCAGGGACCCAGAACTAATGAAAAACTGTTTTTT,CASSLQGPRTNEKLFF
-,-,TRBV2,TRBJ1-4,TGTGCCAGCAGTGCGGGAGGGGTCGGTGAAAAACTGTTTTTT,CASSAGGVGEKLFF
-,-,TRBV21-1,TRBJ2-7,TGTGCCAGCAGCAAACGGGGAGCTACTTCCTACGAGCAGTACTTC,CASSKRGATSYEQYF
-,once,TRBV18,TRBJ2-5,TGTGCCAGCTCAAGACAGAGTAAAGAGACCCAGTACTTC,CASSRQSKETQYF
-,-,TRBV7-2,TRBJ1-2,TGTGCCAGCAGCTTAGCTAAGGGTGACTATGGCTACACCTTC,CASSLAKGDYGYTF
-,-,TRBV6-1,TRBJ2-1,TGTGCCAGCAGGGAGGGTGGGGTGAGAGGCAATGAGCAGTTCTTC,CASREGGVRGNEQFF
TRBD1,few,TRBV7-9,TRBJ1-2,TGTGCCAGCAGCCTCACAGGGGGCAGAGAAGGCTACACCTTC,CASSLTGGREGYTF
-,-,TRBV5-6,TRBJ1-6,TGTGCCAGCAGCGGAAGACACACATATAATTCACCCCTCCACTTT,CASSGRHTYNSPLHF
-,-,TRBV9,TRBJ2-1,TGTGCCAGCAGCGTAGCTGTGGGATCTTACAATGAGCAGTTCTTC,CASSVAVGSYNEQFF
TRBD2,-,TRBV7-7,TRBJ2-1,TGTGCTAGCAGCTTCGCGGGGGGACCTTTCAATGAGCAGTTCTTC,CASSFAGGPFNEQFF
-,-,TRBV7-2,TRBJ2-5,TGTGCCAGCAGCTTAGTTGGGCCGGGGGGCGGAGAGACCCAGTACTTC,CASSLVGPGGGETQYF
TRBD1,-,TRBV7-9,TRBJ1-4,TGTGCCAGCAGCTTATCGCAAACAGGGGATGAAAAACTGTTTTTT,CASSLSQTGDEKLFF